Listed below are T cell receptor beta chains from one sample, sequenced in a study of identical twins. From the 5' RACE reads, TCRdb called clonotypes with MiXCR, one entry per CDR3 protein. The repertoire includes about 720,000 distinct CDR3 sequences, about 18% of them detected once, and about 12% sits in the top ten. This same sample was also part of a study on T cells expressing NK-cell markers.

Sequenced material: PBMCs. The receptor set was obtained from a woman aged 18 to 35 in good health. Each CDR3 is given without its conserved first and last residue. The order of the fields is J gene, V gene, CDR3 protein.

J gene: TRBJ2-7; V gene: TRBV6-1; CDR3 protein: ASSHTGTSGNYEQY
J gene: TRBJ2-1; V gene: TRBV12-3/TRBV12-4; CDR3 protein: ASSSRDQRPSLGEQF
J gene: TRBJ2-3; V gene: TRBV20-1; CDR3 protein: SARSQAADTQY
J gene: TRBJ2-3; V gene: TRBV10-3; CDR3 protein: AISLGVGTDTQY
J gene: TRBJ2-4; V gene: TRBV12-3/TRBV12-4; CDR3 protein: ASSSDRGQNIQY
J gene: TRBJ2-7; V gene: TRBV7-6; CDR3 protein: ASSYSGASEQY
J gene: TRBJ2-1; V gene: TRBV12-3/TRBV12-4; CDR3 protein: ASSSTSGDQF
J gene: TRBJ2-3; V gene: TRBV7-9; CDR3 protein: ASSLGLVSTDTQY
J gene: TRBJ1-1; V gene: TRBV27; CDR3 protein: ASRRRTGSYTEAF
J gene: TRBJ2-1; V gene: TRBV5-5; CDR3 protein: ASTLAGGPPYNEQF
J gene: TRBJ2-5; V gene: TRBV12-3/TRBV12-4; CDR3 protein: ASSFWGGGRETQY
J gene: TRBJ2-3; V gene: TRBV6-5; CDR3 protein: ASSYDGGDSDTQY
J gene: TRBJ2-7; V gene: TRBV7-8; CDR3 protein: ASSFSLPRYEQY
J gene: TRBJ2-7; V gene: TRBV11-1; CDR3 protein: ASSPRLKRSGTGGNYEQY
J gene: TRBJ2-3; V gene: TRBV5-6; CDR3 protein: ASNRFMDSTSTDTQY
J gene: TRBJ2-7; V gene: TRBV12-3/TRBV12-4; CDR3 protein: ASSSPGLPEQY
J gene: TRBJ2-3; V gene: TRBV10-2; CDR3 protein: ATSTQATDTQY
J gene: TRBJ2-1; V gene: TRBV5-1; CDR3 protein: ASSLAGFRSDEQF
J gene: TRBJ2-5; V gene: TRBV18; CDR3 protein: ASALLMGVVETQY
J gene: TRBJ2-7; V gene: TRBV4-3; CDR3 protein: ASSYGQDSSYEQY
J gene: TRBJ2-7; V gene: TRBV5-1; CDR3 protein: ASSSQAESSYEQY
J gene: TRBJ2-1; V gene: TRBV10-3; CDR3 protein: AISESGRDNEQF
J gene: TRBJ2-7; V gene: TRBV12-3/TRBV12-4; CDR3 protein: ASTSLGTSGGPYEQY
J gene: TRBJ2-1; V gene: TRBV7-2; CDR3 protein: ASSLVPRGRGDNEQF
J gene: TRBJ2-3; V gene: TRBV20-1; CDR3 protein: SAQQVWHTDTQY
J gene: TRBJ1-1; V gene: TRBV12-3/TRBV12-4; CDR3 protein: ASTKLDSLNTEAF
J gene: TRBJ2-2; V gene: TRBV12-3/TRBV12-4; CDR3 protein: ASRRWGEHTGELF
J gene: TRBJ1-1; V gene: TRBV10-3; CDR3 protein: AISTGADTEAF
J gene: TRBJ2-7; V gene: TRBV20-1; CDR3 protein: SAIKWASYEQY
J gene: TRBJ2-3; V gene: TRBV9; CDR3 protein: ASSVQGAIVDTQY
J gene: TRBJ2-3; V gene: TRBV24-1; CDR3 protein: ATSDSLAGVLGAQY
J gene: TRBJ2-7; V gene: TRBV12-3/TRBV12-4; CDR3 protein: ASSLRGSVSYEQY
J gene: TRBJ2-7; V gene: TRBV6-1; CDR3 protein: ASSVGLAGDREQY
J gene: TRBJ2-7; V gene: TRBV6-1; CDR3 protein: ASSSTGLAGVIYEQY
J gene: TRBJ1-6; V gene: TRBV6-1; CDR3 protein: ASILRAGVGSPLH
J gene: TRBJ2-7; V gene: TRBV10-3; CDR3 protein: AHGQESYEQY
J gene: TRBJ2-7; V gene: TRBV20-1; CDR3 protein: SACRDRGLYEQY
J gene: TRBJ2-7; V gene: TRBV4-3; CDR3 protein: ASSQDLISGNDYEQY
J gene: TRBJ2-5; V gene: TRBV29-1; CDR3 protein: SVARQETQY
J gene: TRBJ2-7; V gene: TRBV10-2; CDR3 protein: ASSERVHSYEQY
J gene: TRBJ2-3; V gene: TRBV30; CDR3 protein: AWSWGTDTQY